This T cell receptor beta chain was documented in a study of a mutant IDH1 vaccine in newly diagnosed glioma. This clone has just one count. Its antigen is not known. This CDR3 contains 14 residues. Germline-derived CDR1 and CDR2 are SGHAT and FQNNGV. V was shortened by 0 bases and J by 7 bases, with 12 bases between the two germline ends. Time point reported: week 47, end of study. The content of each vaccine dose was 300 ug of mutant IDH1 20-mer peptide, and topical imiquimod accompanied it. Sequenced by immunoSEQ multiplex PCR; TCRdb stores in-frame clones only, minus some. Here the sample spans about 94,000 clones, over 85% being singletons.

This chain connects TRBV11-2 to TRBJ1-2; no clear D gene. This TCR was sampled from a woman between 50 and 59 years old with glioma. The source material was PBMCs, sampled from a glioma patient whose treatment included an IDH1 peptide vaccine. This chain's CDR3 is CASSLEREPTGYTF. CDR3 DNA sequence: TGTGCCAGCAGCTTAGAGAGGGAGCCGACTGGCTACACCTTC.